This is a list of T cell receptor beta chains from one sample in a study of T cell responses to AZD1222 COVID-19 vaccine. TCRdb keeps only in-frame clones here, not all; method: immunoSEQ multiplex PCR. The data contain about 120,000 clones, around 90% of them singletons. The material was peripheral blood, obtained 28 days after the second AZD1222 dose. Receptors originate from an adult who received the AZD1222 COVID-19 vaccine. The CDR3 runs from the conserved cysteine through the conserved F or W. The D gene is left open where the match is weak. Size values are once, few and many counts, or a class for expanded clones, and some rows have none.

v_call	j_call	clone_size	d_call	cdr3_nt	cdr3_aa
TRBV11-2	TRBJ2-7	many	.	TGTGCCAGCAGCTTAAATTCACTCAACGAGCAGTACTTC	CASSLNSLNEQYF
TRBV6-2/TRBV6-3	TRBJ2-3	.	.	TGTGCCAGCAGTACCGGGACGGATACGCAGTATTTT	CASSTGTDTQYF
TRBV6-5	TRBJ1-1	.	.	TGTGCCAGCAGTTACGGGCAAGTGAACACTGAAGCTTTCTTT	CASSYGQVNTEAFF
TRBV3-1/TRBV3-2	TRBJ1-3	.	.	TGTGCCAGCAGCCCCTCCGCGAGCTCTGGAAACACCATATATTTT	CASSPSASSGNTIYF
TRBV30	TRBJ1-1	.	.	TGTGCCTGGGGGCGGGGGGGCACTGAAGCTTTCTTT	CAWGRGGTEAFF
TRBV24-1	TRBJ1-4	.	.	TGTGCCACCAGTGATCACCGGGACCCCTCTGTGGGGCTTAATGAAAAACTGTTTTTT	CATSDHRDPSVGLNEKLFF
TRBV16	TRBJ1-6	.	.	TGTGCCAGCAGCCAATCGGGGCAGGGGAATTCACCCCTCCACTTT	CASSQSGQGNSPLHF
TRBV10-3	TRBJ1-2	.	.	TGTGCCATCAGACCAGCAGGGGTTCCTAACTATGGCTACACCTTC	CAIRPAGVPNYGYTF
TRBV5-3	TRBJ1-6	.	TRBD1	TGTGCCAGAAGCTTATTAGGACAGGGGGGGTCTAACTCACCCCTCCACTTT	CARSLLGQGGSNSPLHF
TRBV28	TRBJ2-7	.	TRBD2	TGTGCCAGCAGACCTCCGGGACGGGGGGTTTTTGAGCAGTACTTC	CASRPPGRGVFEQYF
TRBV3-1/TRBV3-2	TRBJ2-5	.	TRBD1	TGTGCCAGCAGCCAGGGACAGACCCAAGAGACCCAGTACTTC	CASSQGQTQETQYF
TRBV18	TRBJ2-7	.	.	TGTGCCAGCTCACGGGGGGGGCCCGAGCAGTACTTC	CASSRGGPEQYF
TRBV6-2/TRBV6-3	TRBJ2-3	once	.	TGTGCCAGCAGTTACCCCACTGACAGGGAGGCAGATACGCAGTATTTT	CASSYPTDREADTQYF
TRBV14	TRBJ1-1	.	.	TGTGCCAGCAGCCAGGCAGGAAGGATAATGAACACTGAAGCTTTCTTT	CASSQAGRIMNTEAFF
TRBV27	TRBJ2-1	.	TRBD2	TGTGCCAGCAGTTCCGCCCTCTTAGCGGGGATTTCCTACAATGAGCAGTTCTTC	CASSSALLAGISYNEQFF
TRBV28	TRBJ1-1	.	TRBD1	TGTGCCAGCAGTTTGCCAGGGGGCACTGAAGCTTTCTTT	CASSLPGGTEAFF